These 31 T cell receptor beta chains came from one sample sequenced in a study of identifying expanded T cells in peripheral blood (dated by TCRdb to between 2017 and 2020). Receptor amplification or capture employed the immunoSEQ multiplex PCR assay. This is the immuneACCESS table as TCRdb keeps it, with only in-frame sequences that have V and J called. A part of the clones is gone; compared with another copy, unresolved V genes explain less than half, and the rest is unexplained. The sample contains roughly 78,000 clones, about nine tenths of them found a single time. The ten largest clones represent over 2.5% of the sample. Material for sequencing was blood. All receptors come from a person aged 18 to 75 in good health.

This clone showed up just once. The gene calls are TRBV18 and TRBJ2-5; 8 nucleotides line up with TRBD1. Germline V CDR1 and CDR2: KGHSH, LQKENI. The CDR3 extends over 15 amino acids. The V and J ends lost 4 bases and 7 bases, in that order; junction bases with no gene match: 11. CDR3 residues: CASSQDREALGTQYF. The CDR3, as DNA: TGTGCCAGCTCACAGGACAGGGAAGCTTTAGGGACCCAGTACTTC.

J is TRBJ2-1 and V is TRBV4-3, with D tentatively TRBD1 or TRBD2 (5 bases each). Germline CDR1 and CDR2: LGHNA and YSLEER. The CDR3 is 16 residues long. Trimming removed 0 bases at V and 4 bases at J, with 13 bases between. The CDR3 region is CASSQDWGPDYNEQFF. The CDR3 DNA sequence: TGCGCCAGCAGCCAAGATTGGGGACCCGATTACAATGAGCAGTTCTTC.

For this clone: This sample includes further DNA sequences coding for the same CDR3. This chain links TRBV29-1 with TRBJ2-3; 8 bases map to TRBD2. V dropped 7 bases and J dropped 1; count of bases not matched to a gene: 4. Germline-derived CDR1 and CDR2 are SQVTM and ANQGSEA. The CDR3 has 13 amino acids. This chain's CDR3 is CSGDSGGTDTQYF. The DNA for the CDR3 is TGCAGCGGTGATAGCGGGGGCACAGATACGCAGTATTTT.

The rearrangement uses TRBV28 and TRBJ1-4; D might be TRBD1 (5 bases). V dropped 3 bases and J dropped 3 bases, with 17 bases sitting between them. CDR3 length equals 17 residues. Per germline, CDR1 MDHEN and CDR2 SYDVKM. The CDR3 nucleotides are TGTGCCAGCAGTTTCTCACCGACCAGGGCGCCTAATGAAAAACTGTTTTTT. It encodes CASSFSPTRAPNEKLFF.

This clone was detected once. V usage is TRBV6-5 and J usage is TRBJ2-1; the D call may be TRBD1 or TRBD2 (5 bases each). Germline lookup yields CDR1 MNHEY and CDR2 SVGAGI. Trimming cost V 2 bases and J 12 bases, with 17 bases left between them. The CDR3 loop spans 14 amino acids. The CDR3: CASSYNIRTGGQFF. CDR3 bases: TGTGCCAGCAGTTACAATATCAGGACTGGGGGGCAGTTCTTC.

The chain employs TRBV30 and TRBJ1-5; a weak D match, TRBD1 (6 bases). The germline gives CDR1 GTSNPN, CDR2 SVGIG (reference sequence). The germline V and J ends were trimmed by 1 base and 6 bases, with 10 bases remaining between them. The CDR3 length is 13 residues. This CDR3 reads CAWSAQGSQPQHF. The CDR3 nucleotides read TGTGCCTGGAGTGCTCAGGGGAGTCAGCCCCAGCATTTT.

The chain couples TRBV15 to TRBJ2-5; 9 positions agree with TRBD2. V lost 8 bases, J lost 2 bases, and 6 bases stayed unmatched. The CDR3 extends over 14 amino acids. Germline V gene data show CDR1 as LNHNV and CDR2 as YYDKDF (reference sequence). CDR3 protein: CATQREAAQETQYF. The DNA for the CDR3 is TGTGCCACCCAGCGGGAGGCCGCTCAAGAGACCCAGTACTTC.

The J gene is TRBJ1-5, the V gene TRBV30; D gene unclear. The CDR3 runs to 14 residues. Looked up from germline, CDR1 is GTSNPN and CDR2 is SVGIG (reference sequence). V was clipped by 0 bases and J by 1 base, with 7 bases between them. The CDR3 DNA reads as TGTGCCTGGAGTGTATCTGGGAGCAATCAGCCCCAGCATTTT. This gives the protein CAWSVSGSNQPQHF.

The chain combines TRBV7-3 with TRBJ2-5, with TRBD2 matching over 8 bases. The CDR3 has 15 residues. J was trimmed by 5 bases and V by 5 bases; bases with no gene match: 10. Germline CDR1 reads SGHTA; CDR2 reads FQGTGA. The CDR3 DNA follows: TGTGCCAGCAGCCGCTATGGACTAGCCGAGGAGACCCAGTACTTC. This codes for CASSRYGLAEETQYF.

This clone was observed a single time. This chain connects TRBV7-2 to TRBJ2-5; 7 bases are a match to TRBD2. The V gene's germline CDR1 is SGHTA and CDR2 FQGNSA. The CDR3 is 13 amino acids. The junction had 2 bases not matched to a gene; V was cut back by 6 bases and J by 1 base. The CDR3 region has the DNA TGTGCCAGCAGGTCGGGGGGCCAAGAGACCCAGTACTTC. Protein: CASRSGGQETQYF.

J is TRBJ1-2 and V is TRBV28; TRBD1 matches 9 bases. CDR3 length equals 14 residues. Germline CDR1 is MDHEN and CDR2 is SYDVKM. The V and J ends lost 6 bases and 8 bases, in that order; junction bases with no gene match: 10. The DNA for the CDR3 is TGTGCCAGCAGGCGGGACAGGGCCCAGGTGGGCTACACCTTC. As protein: CASRRDRAQVGYTF.

The sample holds one count of this clone. As DNA, the CDR3 is TGTGCCAGCAGCTCCAGACAGGGAAAAACTCCAAACTATGGCTACACCTTC. Translation: CASSSRQGKTPNYGYTF. The chain joins TRBV13 to TRBJ1-2; TRBD1 aligns across 7 bases. With 4 bases clipped from V and 2 bases from J, the junction kept 13 bases outside the gene matches. This CDR3 has 17 residues. The V gene's germline CDR1 is PRHDT and CDR2 FYEKMQ (reference sequence).

The V and J genes are TRBV18 and TRBJ2-5, with TRBD1 matching 7 bases. Trimming at V came to 2 bases and at J to 1 base, leaving 7 bases not matched to a gene. Looked up from germline, CDR1 is KGHSH and CDR2 is LQKENI. The CDR3 runs 16 residues. In DNA form, the CDR3 reads TGTGCCAGCTCACCAAGAGGGGGCGTTTTCCAAGAGACCCAGTACTTC. It codes for CASSPRGGVFQETQYF.

The chain carries TRBV6-1 and TRBJ2-7; D may be TRBD2 (5 bases). This CDR3 spans 15 amino acids. Trimming took 2 bases from V and 3 from J, leaving 14 bases between them. Germline CDR1 is MNHNS and CDR2 is SASEGT. The chain's CDR3 is CASSEWAESGYEQYF. For the CDR3, the DNA is TGTGCCAGCAGTGAATGGGCCGAAAGCGGCTACGAGCAGTACTTC.

This rearrangement joins TRBV7-3 to TRBJ2-2; D remains ambiguous. This CDR3 is built from 16 residues. V was pared by 5 bases and J by 6 bases, with 19 bases between. CDR1 SGHTA and CDR2 FQGTGA come from the germline V gene. CDR3 sequence reads: CASSPRPGSPAGELFF. The CDR3 coding sequence is TGTGCCAGCAGCCCCCGCCCGGGCTCGCCGGCCGGGGAGCTGTTTTTT.

This rearrangement joins TRBV9 to TRBJ1-2, with unresolved D. Germline-derived CDR1 and CDR2 are SGDLS and YYNGEE. The CDR3 spans 14 residues. Trimming removed 3 bases at V and 1 base at J, with 10 bases between. This chain's CDR3 is CASSGGRLNYGYTF. The CDR3 DNA sequence: TGTGCCAGCAGCGGAGGACGGCTTAACTATGGCTACACCTTC.

The rearrangement links TRBV5-1 to TRBJ1-4; 9 bases are shared with TRBD1. V was pared by 0 bases and J by 8 bases, with 5 bases of the junction left unmatched. CDR1 and CDR2 (germline): SGHRS, YFSETQ. CDR3 length equals 15 residues. The CDR3 sequence is CASSLDGTGNEKLFF. The CDR3 DNA is TGCGCCAGCAGCTTGGACGGGACAGGGAACGAAAAACTGTTTTTT.

The rearrangement uses TRBV19 and TRBJ2-3; D uncertain. The CDR3 consists of 15 residues. V lost 7 bases, J lost 1 base, and 15 bases lay in between. Germline-derived CDR1 and CDR2 are LNHDA and SQIVND (reference sequence). This CDR3 reads CASNEGVFGTDTQYF. In DNA form, the CDR3 reads TGTGCCAGTAACGAAGGTGTGTTCGGCACAGATACGCAGTATTTT.

Comment on this clone: It is unclear where the CDR3 begins or ends on the DNA, so no DNA is shown, and the CDR3 is as TCRdb lists it. The chain recombines TRBV6-1 with TRBJ2-5; the DNA was not compared with TRBD2, the D call given in the table. Germline loops: CDR1 MNHNS, CDR2 SASEGT. The CDR3 numbers 13 amino acids, ends counted. The CDR3 loop reads CASILGGGETQYF.

V usage is TRBV28 and J usage is TRBJ2-5, with D possibly TRBD2 on 6 matching bases. The CDR3 has 12 residues. Looked up from germline, CDR1 is MDHEN and CDR2 is SYDVKM. The V gene lost 7 bases and the J gene lost 4 bases, with 10 bases spanning the gap. The CDR3: CASKRASETQYF. In DNA, the CDR3 is TGTGCCAGCAAGCGGGCGTCAGAGACCCAGTACTTC. The full variable domain, in which reference TRBV28 and TRBJ2-5 provide the parts outside the CDR3, is DVKVTQSSRYLVKRTGEKVFLECVQDMDHENMFWYRQDPGLGLRLIYFSYDVKMKEKGDIPEGYSVSREKKERFSLILESASTNQTSMYLCASKRASETQYFGPGTRLLVL.

The V gene is TRBV19, the J gene TRBJ1-3; 9 nucleotides match TRBD1. Looked up from germline, CDR1 is LNHDA and CDR2 is SQIVND (reference sequence). CDR3 size: 16 residues. J lost 0 bases, V lost 2 bases, and 2 bases had no gene match. The CDR3 loop is CASSITGGSSGNTIYF. In DNA form, the CDR3 reads TGTGCCAGTAGTATAACAGGGGGCTCCTCTGGAAACACCATATATTTT.

CDR3 in amino acids: CASKDRTGLYNEQFF. CDR3 nucleotide sequence: TGTGCCAGTAAGGACAGGACAGGCCTTTACAATGAGCAGTTCTTC. The genes are TRBV19 and TRBJ2-1; TRBD1 matches at 7 bases. This CDR3 region has 15 residues. V was pared by 7 bases and J by 4 bases, with 10 bases of the junction left unmatched. Per the germline V gene, CDR1 is LNHDA and CDR2 is SQIVND (reference sequence). Full variable domain (outside the CDR3, taken from reference TRBV19 and TRBJ2-1): DGGITQSPKYLFRKEGQNVTLSCEQNLNHDAMYWYRQDPGQGLRLIYYSQIVNDFQKGDIAEGYSVSREKKESFPLTVTSAQKNPTAFYLCASKDRTGLYNEQFFGPGTRLTVL.

This chain links TRBV21-1 with TRBJ1-5; no check of the table's D call, TRBD1, against the DNA was made. TRBV21-1 is assigned pseudogene status. This CDR3 has 16 amino acids. CDR3 sequence (DNA): TGTGCCAGCAGGGGGCGGGACAGCATCCTCAATCAGCCCCAGCATTTT. This encodes CASRGRDSILNQPQHF.

The chain carries TRBV19 and TRBJ2-5, with D possibly matching TRBD1 (6 bases). The CDR3 covers 15 residues. Germline V gene sequence: CDR1 LNHDA, CDR2 SQIVND (reference sequence). V was pared by 5 bases and J by 2 bases, with 15 bases between. CDR3 in DNA: TGTGCCAGTAGTCTTGTCCCGGGACAACAAGAGACCCAGTACTTC. Translation: CASSLVPGQQETQYF. The entire variable domain, with the rest obtained from reference TRBV19 and TRBJ2-5, is as follows: DGGITQSPKYLFRKEGQNVTLSCEQNLNHDAMYWYRQDPGQGLRLIYYSQIVNDFQKGDIAEGYSVSREKKESFPLTVTSAQKNPTAFYLCASSLVPGQQETQYFGPGTRLLVL.

This rearrangement joins TRBV6-6 to TRBJ2-7, with 9 positions matching TRBD2. Germline CDR1 MNHNY, CDR2 SVGAGI (reference sequence). J gave up 6 bases and V 2 bases, and 5 bases lay outside the gene matches. The length of the CDR3 is 14 residues. The CDR3 reads CASSYERTSAEQYF. The CDR3 DNA follows: TGTGCCAGCAGTTACGAAAGGACTAGCGCCGAGCAGTACTTC.

The chain is built from TRBV4-3 and TRBJ1-2, with no clear D. Germline assignment: CDR1 LGHNA and CDR2 YSLEER. This CDR3 has 16 amino acids. Trimming took off 0 bases at V and 5 bases at J, with 16 bases between the two ends. CDR3 region: CASSQDPAEAIYGYTF. For the CDR3, the DNA is TGCGCCAGCAGCCAAGACCCCGCAGAAGCTATTTATGGCTACACCTTC.

CDR3 coding DNA: TGTGCCAGCAGTCGTGGATACAATCAGCCCCAGCATTTT. The encoded protein is CASSRGYNQPQHF. The chain joins TRBV27 to TRBJ1-5, with no clear D. Germline V lookup: CDR1 MNHEY, CDR2 SMNVEV (reference sequence). CDR3 length: 13 amino acids. The V end was cut by 5 bases, the J end by 3 bases, with 8 bases between.

The V gene is TRBV28, the J gene TRBJ2-5, with 9 bases aligning to TRBD2. Germline values: CDR1 MDHEN, CDR2 SYDVKM. This CDR3 is 14 amino acids long. Trimming took 4 bases from V and 1 from J; bases not matched to a gene: 1. The DNA of the CDR3 is TGTGCCAGCAGTTCGCGGGAGGGCCAAGAGACCCAGTACTTC. Protein product: CASSSREGQETQYF.

The chain carries TRBV19 and TRBJ1-6, with 7 bases that match TRBD1. The V gene's germline CDR1 is LNHDA and CDR2 SQIVND (reference sequence). The junction had 4 bases not matched to a gene; V was cut back by 5 bases and J by 6 bases. This CDR3 is built from 14 residues. The CDR3 nucleotides read TGTGCCAGTAGTGAGGGGGCATTTAATTCACCCCTCCACTTT. As protein: CASSEGAFNSPLHF.

The chain couples TRBV18 to TRBJ2-2; 13 nucleotides agree with TRBD2. Germline V gene data show CDR1 as KGHSH and CDR2 as LQKENI. This CDR3 has 16 residues. The V and J ends lost 3 bases and 6 bases, in that order; junction bases with no gene match: 4. This CDR3 reads CASSPGLAGEAGELFF. CDR3 nucleotide sequence: TGTGCCAGCTCACCCGGACTAGCGGGAGAGGCCGGGGAGCTGTTTTTT.

The chain recombines TRBV7-2 with TRBJ2-3, with 7 bases lining up with TRBD2. Per the germline V gene, CDR1 is SGHTA and CDR2 is FQGNSA. The CDR3 runs to 16 residues. Germline trimming cut 5 bases from V and 2 bases from J; bases unmatched to any gene: 10. Here the CDR3 reads CASSLQAGSLTDTQYF. DNA of the CDR3: TGTGCCAGCAGCCTCCAAGCGGGATCCCTCACAGATACGCAGTATTTT.